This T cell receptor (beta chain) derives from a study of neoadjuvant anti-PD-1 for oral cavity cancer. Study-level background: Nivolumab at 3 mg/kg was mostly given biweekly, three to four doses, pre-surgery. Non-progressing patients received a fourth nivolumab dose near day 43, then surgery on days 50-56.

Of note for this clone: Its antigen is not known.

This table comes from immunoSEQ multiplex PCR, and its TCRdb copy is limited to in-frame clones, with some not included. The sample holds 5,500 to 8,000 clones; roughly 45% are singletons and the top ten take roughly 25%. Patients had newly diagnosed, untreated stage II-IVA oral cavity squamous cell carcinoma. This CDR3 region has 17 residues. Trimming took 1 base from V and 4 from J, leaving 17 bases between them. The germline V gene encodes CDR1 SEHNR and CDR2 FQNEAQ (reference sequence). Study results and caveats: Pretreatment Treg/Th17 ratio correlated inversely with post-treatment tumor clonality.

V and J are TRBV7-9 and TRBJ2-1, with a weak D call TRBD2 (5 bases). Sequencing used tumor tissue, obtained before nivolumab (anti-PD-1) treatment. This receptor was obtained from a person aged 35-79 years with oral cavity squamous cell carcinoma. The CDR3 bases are TGTGCCAGCAGCTTAGATCTGAGGGAATGGGTTTACAATGAGCAGTTCTTC. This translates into CASSLDLREWVYNEQFF.